Described below is a single TCR beta chain sequence and its context. The sample is drawn from a study of shared clonotypes between healthy human individuals. Study at large: Per donor, three plates held CD4 naive cells, three held CD4 memory, two held CD8 naive and one held CD8 memory.

Naivety among CD8 cells was defined by CD45RO negativity and positive CCR7 selection, thereby excluding terminally differentiated effector memory CD45RA+ cells. The donors were all Caucasian adults (living in Nashville, Tennessee). Measured with immunoSEQ multiplex PCR; TCRdb has only the in-frame clones, and not every one. The table has roughly 2,000,000 clones, less than 95% seen once; the top ten hold approximately 1%. The CDR3 contains 13 residues. Germline V CDR1 and CDR2: SGHDT, YYEEEE. The V end lost 4 bases, the J end lost 4 bases, and 9 bases lay between the germline ends. The rearrangement joins TRBV5-6 to TRBJ1-3, with D hard to call. Sequencing was performed on naive CD8+ T cells sorted from blood. This TCR was sampled from a man between 18 and 35 years old in good health. The CDR3: CASSLHPGNTIYF. In DNA form, the CDR3 reads TGTGCCAGCAGCCTACACCCGGGAAACACCATATATTTT.